The 8 T cell receptor beta chains in this list originate from one sample, sequenced in a study of tissue T cells after allogeneic stem cell transplantation. Sequencing was performed with immunoSEQ multiplex PCR; in TCRdb, only in-frame clones are kept and a portion is missing. The sample lists around 7,000 clones, approximately 52% seen once, with more than 10% in the top ten. Indicated time point: mouse harvest day 7 after allogeneic transplant. The graft held 10^6 splenic CD5+ T cells and 10^7 T-cell-depleted bone marrow cells. Sequencing used lymph node tissue. These receptors were obtained from a female BALB/c mouse given C57BL/6 T cells with graft-versus-host disease after an allogeneic hematopoietic cell transplant.

Only a few counts were recorded for this clone. Each gene name is a mouse one. The read comes to an end 1 residue before the CDR3 does, leaving the germline J gene to fill in the end. J is TRBJ2-5 and V is TRBV16; D not resolved. Germline-derived CDR1 and CDR2 are SGHSA and FRNQAP. V was cut by 5 bases and J by 3 bases, with 12 bases left in between. This CDR3 contains 14 residues. The covered CDR3 bases are TGTGCAAGCAGCCCCCTCATTGGGCAAGACACCCAGTAC. It encodes CASSPLIGQDTQY. The entire CDR3 is CASSPLIGQDTQYF.

On this clone: Gene names are mouse gene names. The read gets to within 1 residue of the CDR3 end, and the germline J gene fills in the rest. Additional DNA sequences in this sample encode the identical CDR3. This chain links TRBV26 with TRBJ2-5, with D perhaps matching TRBD1 (6 bases). There are 13 residues in the CDR3. V was shortened by 4 bases and J by 3 bases, with 8 bases between the two germline ends. Germline V gene lookup returns CDR1 KGHPV and CDR2 FQNQEV (reference sequence). This CDR3 reads CASSPGQQDTQYF. The sequenced CDR3 bases are TGTGCCAGCAGTCCGGGACAACAAGACACCCAGTAC.

As to this clone: Gene names are mouse gene names. The read comes to an end 1 residue before the CDR3 does, leaving the germline J gene to fill in the end. The chain couples TRBV3 to TRBJ2-1; 11 bases are shared with TRBD2. The CDR3 sequence is 15 residues long. J was trimmed by 1 base and V by 5 bases; bases with no gene match: 1. Germline V CDR1 and CDR2: SNHLY, FYNGKV (reference sequence). CDR3 protein: CASSRDWGNYAEQFF. The CDR3 bases that were read are TGTGCCAGCAGCCGGGACTGGGGGAACTATGCTGAGCAGTTC.

A word on this clone: Gene names and germline match the mouse. The CDR3 goes on 1 residue after the read ends, and that part is filled in from the germline J gene. V and J are TRBV26 and TRBJ2-7, with TRBD2 as a possible D gene (6 bases). Looked up from germline, CDR1 is KGHPV and CDR2 is FQNQEV (reference sequence). This CDR3 is 13 amino acids long. V shed 3 bases and J shed 3 bases, with 9 bases lying between them. The CDR3 protein is CASSLLGVYEQYF. Incomplete CDR3 DNA: TGTGCCAGCAGTCTATTGGGGGTCTATGAACAGTAC. The whole variable domain, filled in from reference TRBV26 and TRBJ2-7, reads NSKVIQTPRYLVKGQGQKAKMRCIPEKGHPVVFWYQQNKNNEFKFLINFQNQEVLQQIDMTEKRFSAECPSNSPCSLEIQSSEAGDSALYLCASSLLGVYEQYFGPGTRLTVL.

A remark on this clone: These gene names are mouse names. CDR3: CASSFPDRGPEQYF. The DNA read from the CDR3 is TGTGCCAGCAGTTTCCCGGACAGGGGGCCGGAACAGTAC. The chain joins TRBV14 to TRBJ2-7, with TRBD1 identical over 11 bases. The read falls 1 residue short of the CDR3 end, and the missing part is taken from the germline J gene. The CDR3 is 14 amino acids. The junction had 4 bases not matched to a gene; V was cut back by 1 base and J by 7 bases. CDR1 is SGHDT and CDR2 is FRDEAV in the germline V gene.

On this clone itself: Mouse gene names and germline throughout. The read stops 1 residue short of the end of the CDR3; the missing end is completed from the germline J gene. The rearrangement uses TRBV15 and TRBJ2-2, with D perhaps TRBD1 (6 bases). This CDR3 region has 15 residues. Trimming removed 5 bases at V and 0 bases at J, with 10 bases between. The germline V gene has CDR1 SGHND and CDR2 FRSKSL. The CDR3 spells CASSRQDANTGQLYF. The covered CDR3 bases are TGTGCCAGCAGTCGACAGGATGCAAACACCGGGCAGCTCTAC. Drawing the rest from reference TRBV15 and TRBJ2-2, the complete variable domain is DAGVTQTPRHEVAEKGQTIILKCEPVSGHNDLFWYRQTKIQGLELLSYFRSKSLMEDGGAFKDRFKAEMLNSSFSTLKIQPTEPKDSAVYLCASSRQDANTGQLYFGEGSKLTVL.

There are a few counts of this clone. The genes and germline here are from mouse. The read ends 1 residue early relative to the CDR3; the germline J gene fills the gap. The V and J genes are TRBV12-2 and TRBJ2-5; D is unresolved. The V and J ends lost 0 bases and 6 bases respectively, with 9 bases between them. Germline V gene sequence: CDR1 SGHLS, CDR2 HYDKME. There are 13 residues in the CDR3. The sequenced CDR3 bases are TGTGCCAGCTCTCTCGGGAGCGATGACACCCAGTAC. As protein: CASSLGSDDTQY. The entire CDR3 reads CASSLGSDDTQYF. The full variable domain, rest sourced from reference TRBV12-2 and TRBJ2-5, is NSGVVQSPRYIIKGKGERSILKCIPISGHLSVAWYQQTQGQELKFFIQHYDKMERDKGNLPSRFSVQQFDDYHSEMNMSALELEDSAVYFCASSLGSDDTQYFGPGTRLLVL.

To note about this clone: Gene and germline names: mouse. The read ends 1 residue before the CDR3 terminus; that terminus is restored from the germline J gene. The J gene is TRBJ2-4, the V gene TRBV13-1; TRBD2 matches 7 bases. CDR3 length: 14 amino acids. Germline CDR1 and CDR2: NSHNY and SYGAGN. The ends lost 3 bases at V and 1 base at J; junction bases unmatched: 2. The sequenced CDR3 bases are TGTGCCAGCAGTGCTACTGGGGGTCAAAACACCTTGTAC. Translated, it gives CASSATGGQNTLY. The full-length CDR3 reads as CASSATGGQNTLYF.